The clone carrying this T cell receptor beta chain was counted at least ten times. Its antigen is undetermined. The sorted libraries were made from some 1 million CD4+ or CD8+ T cells. The entry originates in a study of neurological immune-mediated disorders. For the study at large: Multiple sclerosis patients numbering 34 comprised roughly 31 relapsing-remitting and 3 secondary progressive patients. Overall study results and limits: TCR clonal expansion peaked in HTLV-1-associated myelopathy patients and was lowest in multiple sclerosis patients. One related-CDR3 cluster, identified by phylogenetic grouping, held the repertoires of 18 of 34 multiple sclerosis patients and was a possible signature.

TCRdb reprocessed the 5' RACE reads via MiXCR and lists one record per CDR3 protein. The sample includes 40,000 to 55,000 distinct CDR3 sequences, approximately 5.8% of them seen just once. Input material: CD4+ T cells from blood. This TCR came from a woman younger than 35 with multiple sclerosis.

The CDR3 DNA reads as TGTGCCAGCAGTTCTATAGCGGGAGGGCCTTGGGACAATGAGCAGTTCTTC. Its protein is CASSSIAGGPWDNEQFF. The chain couples TRBV6-6 to TRBJ2-1, with 11 bases matching TRBD2. This CDR3 spans 17 amino acids. The V and J ends lost 4 bases and 5 bases, in that order; junction bases with no gene match: 10. In germline, CDR1 is MNHNY, CDR2 SVGAGI (reference sequence).